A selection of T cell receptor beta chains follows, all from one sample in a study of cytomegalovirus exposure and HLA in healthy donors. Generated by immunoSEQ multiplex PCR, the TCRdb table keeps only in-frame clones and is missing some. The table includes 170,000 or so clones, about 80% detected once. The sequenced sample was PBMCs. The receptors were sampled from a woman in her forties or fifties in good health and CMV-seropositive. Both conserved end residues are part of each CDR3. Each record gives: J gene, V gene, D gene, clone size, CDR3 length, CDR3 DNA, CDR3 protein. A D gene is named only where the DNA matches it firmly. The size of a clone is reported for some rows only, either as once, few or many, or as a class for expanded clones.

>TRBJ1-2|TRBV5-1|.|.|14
TGCGCCAGCAGCTCTATGTCTACTAACTATGGCTACACCTTC
CASSSMSTNYGYTF
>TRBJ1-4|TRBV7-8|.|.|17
TGTGCCAGCAGCTTAGCCCCTAGGACAAGGGGAACCGAAAAACTGTTTTTT
CASSLAPRTRGTEKLFF
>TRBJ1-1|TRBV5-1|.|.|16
TGCGCCAGCAGCTTGGCTATCGCAGGGTTTGTCACTGAAGCTTTCTTT
CASSLAIAGFVTEAFF
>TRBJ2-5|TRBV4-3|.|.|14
TGCGCCAGCAGCCAAGGAGTAGGGGAAGAGACCCAGTACTTC
CASSQGVGEETQYF
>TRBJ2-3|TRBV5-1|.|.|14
TGCGCCAGCACCCGGGGTGGGAGCACAGATACGCAGTATTTT
CASTRGGSTDTQYF
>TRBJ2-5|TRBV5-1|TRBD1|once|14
TGCGCCAGCAGCTTGGACAGGGGGCAGGAGACCCAGTACTTC
CASSLDRGQETQYF
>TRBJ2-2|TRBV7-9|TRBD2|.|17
TGTGCCAGCAGCTCAAAGACTAGCGGGCCGAACACCGGGGAGCTGTTTTTT
CASSSKTSGPNTGELFF
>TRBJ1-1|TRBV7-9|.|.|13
TGTTCCAGCAGCTTTCGAGGGAACACTGAAGCTTTCTTT
CSSSFRGNTEAFF
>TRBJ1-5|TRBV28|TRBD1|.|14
TGTGCCAGCAGTTATCAGGGGGCGTTTCAGCCCCAGCATTTT
CASSYQGAFQPQHF
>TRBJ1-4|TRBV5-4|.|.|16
TGTGCCAGCAGCTTAGGCGGGGGAGCAGCTAATGAAAAACTGTTTTTT
CASSLGGGAANEKLFF
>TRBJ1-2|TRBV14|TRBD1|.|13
TGTGCCAGCAGCCCGGACAGGATTTATGGCTACACCTTC
CASSPDRIYGYTF
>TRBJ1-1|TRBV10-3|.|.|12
TGTGCCATCAGGGCAGGGAACACTGAAGCTTTCTTT
CAIRAGNTEAFF
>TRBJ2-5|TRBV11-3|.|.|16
TGTGCCAGCAGCTTAGGTGTTACACAGGGCTACGTGACCCAGTACTTC
CASSLGVTQGYVTQYF